This T cell receptor beta chain was profiled in a study of CD8+ T cells in alopecia areata. Study at large: Those treated were given oral tofacitinib at 5 to 10 mg twice daily.

The table lists this clone with a few counts. The junction had 5 bases not matched to a gene; V was cut back by 5 bases and J by 4 bases. CDR1 and CDR2 (germline): MNHEY, SVGAGI. The CDR3 covers 13 residues. RNA extraction was followed by reverse transcription into cDNA, which acted as the sequencing template. TCRdb's table, derived via immunoSEQ multiplex PCR, lists solely in-frame clones and lacks some. This sample has over 50,000 clones; roughly half occur once, and the top ten carry 17%. This TCR was sampled from a human donor with alopecia areata. The chain recombines TRBV6-5 with TRBJ2-7; 7 nucleotides match TRBD1. This material consisted of CD8+ T cells sorted from blood, taken at week 0. The CDR3 DNA is TGTGCCAGCAGTACGAGGACAGGTTACGAGCAGTACTTC. Translating it yields CASSTRTGYEQYF.